Listed below are T cell receptor beta chains from one sample, sequenced in a study of early stage breast cancer tumors. Repertoires were generated with immunoSEQ multiplex PCR, while TCRdb's copy carries only in-frame clones and drops some. The data contain approximately 52,000 clones, around 83% of them singletons. What was sequenced was blood. The receptors come from a person aged 45 to 60 with breast cancer. Each CDR3 is given with its conserved first and last residue. A D gene is named only where the DNA matches it firmly. Part of the rows lack a size; the others show once, few, many or a class for expanded clones.

clone size: NA
V gene: TRBV10-3
J gene: TRBJ2-1
D gene: NA
CDR3 DNA: TGTGCCATCAGTGGCGGGACGGCCTACAATGAGCAGTTCTTC
CDR3 protein: CAISGGTAYNEQFF

clone size: few
V gene: TRBV7-2
J gene: TRBJ2-7
D gene: TRBD1
CDR3 DNA: TGTGCCAGCAGCCCATCCGGGACAGGTGCCTACGAGCAGTACTTC
CDR3 protein: CASSPSGTGAYEQYF

clone size: NA
V gene: TRBV5-1
J gene: TRBJ2-3
D gene: TRBD1
CDR3 DNA: TGCGCCAGCAGCCATGGGACAGGGAGGAGCACAGATACGCAGTATTTT
CDR3 protein: CASSHGTGRSTDTQYF

clone size: NA
V gene: TRBV29-1
J gene: TRBJ1-2
D gene: NA
CDR3 DNA: TGCAGCGTCCGGGACGGTGCTAACTATGGCTACACCTTC
CDR3 protein: CSVRDGANYGYTF

clone size: NA
V gene: TRBV19
J gene: TRBJ1-3
D gene: TRBD1
CDR3 DNA: TGTGCCAGTAGTAGCCCTCCGACAGGGTTTATTACTGGAAACACCATATATTTT
CDR3 protein: CASSSPPTGFITGNTIYF

clone size: once
V gene: TRBV9
J gene: TRBJ2-1
D gene: NA
CDR3 DNA: TGTGCCAGCAGCGCCGGACCCAACTCCTACAATGAGCAGTTCTTC
CDR3 protein: CASSAGPNSYNEQFF

clone size: NA
V gene: TRBV30
J gene: TRBJ2-1
D gene: NA
CDR3 DNA: TGTGCCGGCCGGGGGGCAGGGTCGAGAGTGGAGCAGTTCTTC
CDR3 protein: CAGRGAGSRVEQFF

clone size: once
V gene: TRBV5-1
J gene: TRBJ1-1
D gene: NA
CDR3 DNA: TGCGCCAGCGATTGGGGGCAGTCCGGAACGGAAGCTTTCTTT
CDR3 protein: CASDWGQSGTEAFF

clone size: NA
V gene: TRBV4-3
J gene: TRBJ2-1
D gene: NA
CDR3 DNA: TGCGCCAGCAGCCATGGTGTGGGGAAGGCCTACAATGAGCAGTTCTTC
CDR3 protein: CASSHGVGKAYNEQFF

clone size: few
V gene: TRBV5-4
J gene: TRBJ1-2
D gene: TRBD1
CDR3 DNA: TGTGCCATCAGACAGGGGGGTGTCCGTAACTATGGCTACACCTTC
CDR3 protein: CAIRQGGVRNYGYTF

clone size: NA
V gene: TRBV4-1
J gene: TRBJ2-5
D gene: TRBD2
CDR3 DNA: TGCGCCAGCAGCCAAGATGAAACTAGCGGCCGACCGACCCAGTACTTC
CDR3 protein: CASSQDETSGRPTQYF

clone size: NA
V gene: TRBV9
J gene: TRBJ2-1
D gene: TRBD2
CDR3 DNA: TGTGCCAGCAGCACCGGACTAGCGGGGGCCCCCTACAATGAGCAGTTCTTC
CDR3 protein: CASSTGLAGAPYNEQFF

clone size: NA
V gene: TRBV7-2
J gene: TRBJ2-1
D gene: TRBD2
CDR3 DNA: TGTGCCAGCAGCTTAGCTAGCGGGAGTTTTAATGAGCAGTTCTTC
CDR3 protein: CASSLASGSFNEQFF

clone size: NA
V gene: TRBV29-1
J gene: TRBJ1-3
D gene: NA
CDR3 DNA: TGCAGCGCCTCCGGGACGGACGTCTCTGGAAACACCATATATTTT
CDR3 protein: CSASGTDVSGNTIYF

clone size: few
V gene: TRBV14
J gene: TRBJ2-5
D gene: NA
CDR3 DNA: TGTGCCAGCAGCCAAGATCGCGGCACTAGCCCACGTTGGGAGACCCAGTACTTC
CDR3 protein: CASSQDRGTSPRWETQYF

clone size: NA
V gene: TRBV28
J gene: TRBJ1-4
D gene: NA
CDR3 DNA: TGTGCCAGCACCCAGTGGATAGGGGGTAATGAAAAACTGTTTTTT
CDR3 protein: CASTQWIGGNEKLFF

clone size: NA
V gene: TRBV6-6
J gene: TRBJ1-1
D gene: NA
CDR3 DNA: TGTGCCAGCAGTTACGGGGGGGCTGAAGCTTTCTTT
CDR3 protein: CASSYGGAEAFF

clone size: NA
V gene: TRBV7-9
J gene: TRBJ2-5
D gene: TRBD2
CDR3 DNA: TGTGCCAGCAGCTTAGTACTACTAGCGGGACAAGAGACCCAGTACTTC
CDR3 protein: CASSLVLLAGQETQYF

clone size: NA
V gene: TRBV5-1
J gene: TRBJ1-1
D gene: TRBD1
CDR3 DNA: TGCGCCAGCAGCTTAGAGGGGGCGTTTGCTGAAGCTTTCTTT
CDR3 protein: CASSLEGAFAEAFF

clone size: NA
V gene: TRBV11-2
J gene: TRBJ2-7
D gene: NA
CDR3 DNA: TGTGCCAGCACCCCGGGGTTTAGCTCCTACGAGCAGTACTTC
CDR3 protein: CASTPGFSSYEQYF

clone size: NA
V gene: TRBV11-2
J gene: TRBJ2-3
D gene: TRBD1
CDR3 DNA: TGTGCCAGCAGCTCCCGACAGGGGGCGTGGGATACGCAGTATTTT
CDR3 protein: CASSSRQGAWDTQYF

clone size: NA
V gene: TRBV20-1
J gene: TRBJ2-7
D gene: NA
CDR3 DNA: TGCAGTGCTACCCGCTCCTACGAGCAGTACTTC
CDR3 protein: CSATRSYEQYF

clone size: NA
V gene: TRBV25-1
J gene: TRBJ1-2
D gene: NA
CDR3 DNA: TGTGCCAGCAGTGCGGCGTTGGACGGATACTATGGCTACACCTTC
CDR3 protein: CASSAALDGYYGYTF

clone size: NA
V gene: TRBV5-6
J gene: TRBJ2-3
D gene: NA
CDR3 DNA: TGTGCCAGCAGCTCCACAGATACGCAGTATTTT
CDR3 protein: CASSSTDTQYF

clone size: NA
V gene: TRBV21-1
J gene: TRBJ2-5
D gene: NA
CDR3 DNA: TGTGCCAGCAGCAAAGGGAAAGGGTCACTACGGACCCAGTACTTC
CDR3 protein: CASSKGKGSLRTQYF

clone size: NA
V gene: TRBV27
J gene: TRBJ2-7
D gene: TRBD1
CDR3 DNA: TGTGCCAGCAGTTTCGGGGACAGGAGCTCCTACGAGCAGTACTTC
CDR3 protein: CASSFGDRSSYEQYF

clone size: NA
V gene: TRBV19
J gene: TRBJ2-5
D gene: NA
CDR3 DNA: TGTGCCAGTAGTTTCCAGACAGGCCGAGAGACCCAGTACTTC
CDR3 protein: CASSFQTGRETQYF

clone size: NA
V gene: TRBV7-2
J gene: TRBJ2-3
D gene: NA
CDR3 DNA: TGTGCCAGCTCCTATAGCACAGATACGCAGTATTTT
CDR3 protein: CASSYSTDTQYF

clone size: NA
V gene: TRBV28
J gene: TRBJ1-2
D gene: NA
CDR3 DNA: TGTGCCAGCAACCTTTCTGGGGGGGAGTGGGGCTACACCTTC
CDR3 protein: CASNLSGGEWGYTF

clone size: NA
V gene: TRBV19
J gene: TRBJ2-7
D gene: TRBD1
CDR3 DNA: TGTGCCAGTAGTCCCCGGGACAGGGACGAGCAGTACTTC
CDR3 protein: CASSPRDRDEQYF

clone size: NA
V gene: TRBV11-2
J gene: TRBJ2-5
D gene: NA
CDR3 DNA: TGTGCCAGCAGCCCAAAGGGGACGACGGGGGAGACCCAGTACTTC
CDR3 protein: CASSPKGTTGETQYF

clone size: NA
V gene: TRBV7-8
J gene: TRBJ2-3
D gene: TRBD2
CDR3 DNA: TGTGCCAGCACCATAGGCCGGTGGGGGATTCGCGGGGGGAGCACAGATACGCAGTATTTT
CDR3 protein: CASTIGRWGIRGGSTDTQYF

clone size: NA
V gene: TRBV9
J gene: TRBJ2-1
D gene: TRBD2
CDR3 DNA: TGTGCCAGCAGCGCTGACCTCGGGCGGGGGAGCTCCTACAATGAGCAGTTCTTC
CDR3 protein: CASSADLGRGSSYNEQFF

clone size: NA
V gene: TRBV28
J gene: TRBJ1-6
D gene: NA
CDR3 DNA: TGTGCCAGTCGTTCTCTCGTTTATAATTCACCCCTCCACTTT
CDR3 protein: CASRSLVYNSPLHF

clone size: NA
V gene: TRBV9
J gene: TRBJ2-1
D gene: NA
CDR3 DNA: TGTGCCAGCAGCGTAGACGGGGTAAATGAGCAGTTCTTC
CDR3 protein: CASSVDGVNEQFF

clone size: NA
V gene: TRBV11-3
J gene: TRBJ2-2
D gene: TRBD2
CDR3 DNA: TGTGCCAGCAGCTCCGGGACTAGCGGGGGGAACACCGGGGAGCTGTTTTTT
CDR3 protein: CASSSGTSGGNTGELFF

clone size: NA
V gene: TRBV6-6
J gene: TRBJ1-5
D gene: NA
CDR3 DNA: TGTGCCAGCATGGACTTTGGTCAGCCCCAGCATTTT
CDR3 protein: CASMDFGQPQHF

clone size: NA
V gene: TRBV11-2
J gene: TRBJ2-1
D gene: TRBD2
CDR3 DNA: TGTGCCAGCAGCTTGACTAGCGGGGCCAATGAGCAGTTCTTC
CDR3 protein: CASSLTSGANEQFF

clone size: once
V gene: TRBV5-6
J gene: TRBJ1-1
D gene: NA
CDR3 DNA: TGTGCCAGCAGCTCAGTATTGGACATGAGGAACACTGAAGCTTTCTTT
CDR3 protein: CASSSVLDMRNTEAFF

clone size: NA
V gene: TRBV15
J gene: TRBJ2-2
D gene: NA
CDR3 DNA: TGTGCCACCAGCAGAGAAATGGGGTCCGGGGAGCTGTTTTTT
CDR3 protein: CATSREMGSGELFF

clone size: NA
V gene: TRBV19
J gene: TRBJ2-7
D gene: NA
CDR3 DNA: TGTGCCAGTAGCCGTCAGACCTCCTACGAGCAGTACTTC
CDR3 protein: CASSRQTSYEQYF

clone size: NA
V gene: TRBV4-2
J gene: TRBJ2-7
D gene: TRBD1
CDR3 DNA: TGTGCCAGCAGCCAGGCCGGGACAGGGGCCTACGAGCAGTACTTC
CDR3 protein: CASSQAGTGAYEQYF

clone size: NA
V gene: TRBV5-1
J gene: TRBJ1-1
D gene: TRBD1
CDR3 DNA: TGCGCCAGCAGCTCATACTGGAGTCGGCTCACAGGGGGCGGCACTGAAGCTTTCTTT
CDR3 protein: CASSSYWSRLTGGGTEAFF

clone size: NA
V gene: TRBV2
J gene: TRBJ2-2
D gene: NA
CDR3 DNA: TGTGCCAGCAGTATGGCCCCTGCCGGGTCCACCGGGGAGCTGTTTTTT
CDR3 protein: CASSMAPAGSTGELFF

clone size: NA
V gene: TRBV4-2
J gene: TRBJ2-7
D gene: NA
CDR3 DNA: TGTGCCAGCAGGGGGAGCTCCTACGAGCAGTACTTC
CDR3 protein: CASRGSSYEQYF

clone size: NA
V gene: TRBV9
J gene: TRBJ1-2
D gene: NA
CDR3 DNA: TGTGCCAGCAGCACCAACGGACTTCTCTACACCTTC
CDR3 protein: CASSTNGLLYTF

clone size: NA
V gene: TRBV27
J gene: TRBJ2-3
D gene: NA
CDR3 DNA: TGTGCCAGCAGTCCTCGGCCGACCGGCACAGATACGCAGTATTTT
CDR3 protein: CASSPRPTGTDTQYF

clone size: NA
V gene: TRBV7-2
J gene: TRBJ1-1
D gene: NA
CDR3 DNA: TGTGCCAGCAGCCCACACGACGGGGGGTCCACTGAAGCTTTCTTT
CDR3 protein: CASSPHDGGSTEAFF

clone size: once
V gene: TRBV5-4
J gene: TRBJ2-7
D gene: NA
CDR3 DNA: TGTGCCAGCAGCTTGTCGGGGGTGTACGAGCAGTACTTC
CDR3 protein: CASSLSGVYEQYF

clone size: once
V gene: TRBV5-8
J gene: TRBJ1-5
D gene: NA
CDR3 DNA: TGTGCCAGCAGCTTGCTAATCGTTTATGGCAATCAGCCCCAGCATTTT
CDR3 protein: CASSLLIVYGNQPQHF